The next 28 T cell receptor beta chains were all read from a single sample in a study of shared clonotypes between healthy human individuals (dated by TCRdb to 2019 to 2021). To prepare the library, the immunoSEQ multiplex PCR assay was applied. Sourced from immuneACCESS, this table was stored by TCRdb with only in-frame sequences that have V and J called. A share of the clones is absent; for the studies checked, an unresolved V gene accounts for under half, and the remainder has no known explanation. Here the sample has about 1 million clones; around 74% occur a single time. 1.4% of the sample lies in the top ten. The material sequenced was memory CD4+ T cells sorted from blood. The cell subset or site label of this sample denotes: CD45RA-negative fraction. These receptors originate from a man between 18 and 29 years old in good health.

The V call is TRBV9, the J call TRBJ1-5; D is unresolved. CDR1 is SGDLS and CDR2 is YYNGEE in the germline V gene. The V end was cut by 0 bases, the J end by 0 bases, with 7 bases between. The CDR3 runs to 15 residues. Here the CDR3 DNA reads TGTGCCAGCAGCGTAGACGGAAATAGCAATCAGCCCCAGCATTTT. This gives the protein CASSVDGNSNQPQHF. The entire variable domain, with the rest obtained from reference TRBV9 and TRBJ1-5, is as follows: DSGVTQTPKHLITATGQRVTLRCSPRSGDLSVYWYQQSLDQGLQFLIQYYNGEERAKGNILERFSAQQFPDLHSELNLSSLELGDSALYFCASSVDGNSNQPQHFGDGTRLSIL.

This rearrangement joins TRBV9 to TRBJ2-1; D ambiguous. This CDR3 is 12 amino acids long. CDR1 SGDLS and CDR2 YYNGEE come from the germline V gene. The V and J ends lost 4 bases and 8 bases respectively, with 10 bases between them. The DNA for the CDR3 is TGTGCCAGCAGCTCACAGCACGATGAGCAGTTCTTC. As protein: CASSSQHDEQFF.

The chain combines TRBV18 with TRBJ1-1; D might be TRBD1 (5 bases). From germline, CDR1 is KGHSH and CDR2 LQKENI. The germline V and J ends were trimmed by 3 bases and 2 bases, with 13 bases remaining between them. This CDR3 contains 15 residues. CDR3 coding DNA: TGTGCCAGCTCACCGTCGGAGGGGATTAACACTGAAGCTTTCTTT. Its protein is CASSPSEGINTEAFF.

V gene TRBV11-2 combines with J gene TRBJ1-2; tentative D call: TRBD1 (6 bases). This CDR3 region has 14 residues. The V gene lost 5 bases and the J gene lost 3 bases, with 13 bases spanning the gap. CDR1 SGHAT and CDR2 FQNNGV come from the germline V gene. CDR3 DNA sequence: TGTGCCAGCAGCAAATACAGGGATGACTATGGCTACACCTTC. Its protein is CASSKYRDDYGYTF.

The chain couples TRBV6-1 to TRBJ2-2, with TRBD1 matching 7 bases. The CDR3 is 14 amino acids. The germline gives CDR1 MNHNS, CDR2 SASEGT. V was clipped by 2 bases and J by 7 bases; unmatched bases: 4. CDR3 amino acids: CASSEMTGFGELFF. In DNA form, the CDR3 reads TGTGCCAGCAGTGAAATGACAGGGTTCGGGGAGCTGTTTTTT.

This clone has only a few counts. The chain links TRBV19 to TRBJ2-7; TRBD2 matches at 9 bases. The J segment lost 0 bases and the V segment lost 9 bases, leaving 6 bases of the junction unmatched. Germline V CDR1 and CDR2: LNHDA, SQIVND (reference sequence). The CDR3 loop spans 14 amino acids. The CDR3 nucleotides read TGTGCCAGCGGCCAAGCGGGGGGCTCCTACGAGCAGTACTTC. Its protein product is CASGQAGGSYEQYF.

The sample holds a few counts of this clone. The rearrangement links TRBV30 to TRBJ1-5; D unclear. The CDR3 consists of 14 residues. Germline V gives CDR1 GTSNPN, CDR2 SVGIG (reference sequence). Trimming left V 3 bases short and J 2 bases short, with 11 bases between. The CDR3 region has the DNA TGTGCCTGGAGATTGTCGGCTGGCAATCAGCCCCAGCATTTT. Translated, it gives CAWRLSAGNQPQHF.

The chain is built from TRBV5-1 and TRBJ1-6; 9 bases are shared with TRBD1. The V gene's germline CDR1 is SGHRS and CDR2 YFSETQ. CDR3 size: 17 residues. V gave up 1 base and J gave up 10 bases; unmatched junction bases: 12. Here the CDR3 DNA reads TGCGCCAGCAGCTTGAGTCCGGACAGGGGATCAGGATCACCCCTCCACTTT. The encoded protein is CASSLSPDRGSGSPLHF.

The chain couples TRBV30 to TRBJ2-3; 9 bases are shared with TRBD1. The J segment lost 7 bases and the V segment lost 0 bases, leaving 11 bases of the junction unmatched. The CDR3 is made up of 16 amino acids. Germline V gene lookup returns CDR1 GTSNPN and CDR2 SVGIG (reference sequence). The CDR3 coding sequence is TGTGCCTGGAGTGTATCCGGGACAGGGATTAGATATACGCAGTATTTT. This codes for CAWSVSGTGIRYTQYF.

The chain joins TRBV19 to TRBJ1-1; 10 nucleotides match TRBD1. The length of the CDR3 is 17 residues. Germline trimming cut 5 bases from V and 4 bases from J; bases unmatched to any gene: 13. The germline gives CDR1 LNHDA, CDR2 SQIVND (reference sequence). The CDR3 bases are TGTGCCAGTAGTCCCCGGGACAGGGGATATTTCGTCACTGAAGCTTTCTTT. Its protein product is CASSPRDRGYFVTEAFF. Filled out from reference TRBV19 and TRBJ1-1, the complete variable domain reads DGGITQSPKYLFRKEGQNVTLSCEQNLNHDAMYWYRQDPGQGLRLIYYSQIVNDFQKGDIAEGYSVSREKKESFPLTVTSAQKNPTAFYLCASSPRDRGYFVTEAFFGQGTRLTVV.

The chain combines TRBV5-1 with TRBJ1-2; D is undetermined. Germline CDR1 is SGHRS and CDR2 is YFSETQ. With 0 bases removed from V and 8 bases from J, the gap between germline ends came to 11 bases. The CDR3 contains 13 residues. The CDR3 coding sequence is TGCGCCAGCAGCTTGGGGGCAGGTACAGGCTACACCTTC. Translating it yields CASSLGAGTGYTF.

The genes are TRBV5-1 and TRBJ1-2; D is perhaps TRBD1 (6 bases). The CDR3 length is 13 residues. Trimming cost V 5 bases and J 4 bases, with 12 bases left between them. CDR1 is SGHRS, CDR2 YFSETQ, per germline. The CDR3 region is CASRRGATYGYTF. The CDR3 DNA is TGCGCCAGCAGACGGGGGGCTACCTATGGCTACACCTTC.

The genes are TRBV7-9 and TRBJ1-4; perhaps TRBD1 as D (6 bases). V dropped 4 bases and J dropped 2 bases, with 11 bases sitting between them. The CDR3 loop spans 15 amino acids. The germline V gene encodes CDR1 SEHNR and CDR2 FQNEAQ (reference sequence). This CDR3 is CASSYWGGTNEKLFF. CDR3 coding DNA: TGTGCCAGCAGCTATTGGGGGGGCACTAATGAAAAACTGTTTTTT.

The chain joins TRBV2 to TRBJ2-7; 12 bases are a match to TRBD2. The trim removed 6 bases at V and 2 bases at J, leaving 5 bases unmatched. The CDR3 contains 15 residues. CDR1 SNHLY and CDR2 FYNNEI come from the germline V gene. The CDR3 reads CASRSTSGRTYEQYF. Written as DNA, the CDR3 is TGTGCCAGCAGGTCTACTAGCGGGAGGACCTACGAGCAGTACTTC. Filled out from reference TRBV2 and TRBJ2-7, the complete variable domain reads EPEVTQTPSHQVTQMGQEVILRCVPISNHLYFYWYRQILGQKVEFLVSFYNNEISEKSEIFDDQFSVERPDGSNFTLKIRSTKLEDSAMYFCASRSTSGRTYEQYFGPGTRLTVT.

Details on this clone: The sample holds other DNA sequences that translate to the same CDR3. This chain joins TRBV5-1 and TRBJ1-1; the D is unclear. Germline-derived CDR1 and CDR2 are SGHRS and YFSETQ. V was trimmed by 1 base and J by 2 bases, leaving 6 bases between them. The CDR3 extends over 13 amino acids. CDR3 DNA sequence: TGCGCCAGCAGCTTGCAGGAAAACACTGAAGCTTTCTTT. It is translated as CASSLQENTEAFF.

This CDR3 is CASSNLLGRDTQYF. The DNA of the CDR3 is TGTGCCAGCAGTAATCTCCTAGGTAGAGATACGCAGTATTTT. The chain links TRBV6-1 to TRBJ2-3; D remains ambiguous. CDR1 is MNHNS and CDR2 is SASEGT in the germline V gene. The length of the CDR3 is 14 residues. V shed 5 bases and J shed 5 bases, with 14 bases lying between them.

This clone was counted a single time. The V and J genes are TRBV6-1 and TRBJ1-2; unclear D gene. The CDR3 totals 12 residues. V was shortened by 1 base and J by 8 bases, with 8 bases between the two germline ends. Germline V gene sequence: CDR1 MNHNS, CDR2 SASEGT. The CDR3 DNA reads TGTGCCAGCAGTGAAGGGGGTAACGGCTACACCTTC. It is translated as CASSEGGNGYTF.

This clone has a single count. This sample includes further DNA sequences coding for the same CDR3. The chain combines TRBV7-8 with TRBJ2-7; 9 nucleotides line up with TRBD2. V lost 0 bases to trimming and J lost 4 bases; unmatched junction nucleotides: 4. The length of the CDR3 is 15 residues. From germline, CDR1 is SGHVS and CDR2 FQNEAQ. CDR3 region: CASSLAAGGPYEQYF. CDR3 in DNA: TGTGCCAGCAGCTTAGCCGCGGGAGGGCCTTACGAGCAGTACTTC.

The chain links TRBV7-6 to TRBJ1-3, with D hard to call. The CDR3 contains 15 residues. Germline lookup yields CDR1 SGHVS and CDR2 FNYEAQ. The ends were cut back, 5 bases at V and 0 bases at J, with 11 bases in the middle. CDR3 DNA sequence: TGTGCCAGCAGCGCCACGGACGGCTCTGGAAACACCATATATTTT. This sequence encodes CASSATDGSGNTIYF.

In this sample, this clone turned up a few times. Other DNA variants within this sample encode the same CDR3. This rearrangement joins TRBV5-1 to TRBJ1-1, with D perhaps matching TRBD1 (5 bases). This CDR3 has 14 residues. V shed 0 bases and J shed 0 bases, with 6 bases lying between them. Per germline, CDR1 SGHRS and CDR2 YFSETQ. The CDR3 DNA reads TGCGCCAGCAGCTTGGGGGGGATGAACACTGAAGCTTTCTTT. This sequence encodes CASSLGGMNTEAFF. Full variable domain (rest looked up from reference TRBV5-1 and TRBJ1-1): KAGVTQTPRYLIKTRGQQVTLSCSPISGHRSVSWYQQTPGQGLQFLFEYFSETQRNKGNFPGRFSGRQFSNSRSEMNVSTLELGDSALYLCASSLGGMNTEAFFGQGTRLTVV.

As for this clone: A junction boundary mismatches the germline segment, possibly from a read error. The chain is built from TRBV25-1 and TRBJ2-5, with D maybe TRBD2 (6 bases). CDR1 is MGHDK and CDR2 is SYGVNS in the germline V gene. The CDR3 covers 15 residues. CDR3 region: CASNENRGSKETQYF. Here the CDR3 DNA reads TGTGCCAGCAATGAAAACCGGGGGTCAAAGGAGACCCAGTACTTC.

V and J are TRBV28 and TRBJ1-1; D ambiguous. The CDR3 runs 15 residues. Germline values: CDR1 MDHEN, CDR2 SYDVKM. Trimming pared 4 bases from V and 0 bases from J, leaving 12 bases between. The CDR3, as DNA: TGTGCCAGCAGTTCCCCGGGAGTCATGAACACTGAAGCTTTCTTT. Residues: CASSSPGVMNTEAFF.

The rearrangement joins TRBV7-2 to TRBJ2-7; TRBD2 matches 7 bases. The V segment lost 5 bases and the J segment 4 bases; nucleotides outside the gene matches: 11. CDR1 is SGHTA and CDR2 is FQGNSA in the germline V gene. The CDR3 is 15 amino acids. CDR3 sequence: CASSRTGTTEYEQYF. The CDR3 coding sequence is TGTGCCAGCAGCCGCACCGGGACTACCGAATACGAGCAGTACTTC. The entire variable domain, with the rest obtained from reference TRBV7-2 and TRBJ2-7, is as follows: GAGVSQSPSNKVTEKGKDVELRCDPISGHTALYWYRQSLGQGLEFLIYFQGNSAPDKSGLPSDRFSAERTGGSVSTLTIQRTQQEDSAVYLCASSRTGTTEYEQYFGPGTRLTVT.

This clone showed up just once. Only one base separates this from a far larger clonotype, so it likely reflects a read error. V is TRBV4-3 and J is TRBJ2-5; 7 positions match TRBD1. From germline, CDR1 is LGHNA and CDR2 YSLEER. The CDR3 is 15 amino acids. CDR3 loop: CASSQGMTGKEAQYF. CDR3 sequence (DNA): TGCGCCAGCAGCCAAGGCATGACAGGGAAAGAGGCCCAGTACTTC.

The chain links TRBV30 to TRBJ2-7; a weak D match, TRBD2 (5 bases). V lost 0 bases and J lost 3, with 12 bases in between. The CDR3 is 14 residues long. The V gene's germline CDR1 is GTSNPN and CDR2 SVGIG (reference sequence). The CDR3 sequence: CAWSVAGGGYEQYF. In DNA, the CDR3 is TGTGCCTGGAGTGTAGCAGGAGGAGGCTACGAGCAGTACTTC.

The chain couples TRBV4-1 to TRBJ2-2; 10 bases line up with TRBD1. Germline V CDR1 and CDR2: MGHRA, YSYEKL. CDR3 length equals 17 residues. J was trimmed by 3 bases and V by 0 bases; bases with no gene match: 4. CDR3 coding DNA: TGCGCCAGCAGCCAAGAGGCGGGACAGGGGTACACCGGGGAGCTGTTTTTT. Its translation is CASSQEAGQGYTGELFF.

The V call is TRBV25-1, the J call TRBJ2-1, with D perhaps TRBD1 (6 bases). This CDR3 has 17 residues. Trimming stripped 6 bases from V and 4 bases from J, with 22 bases between. Per germline, CDR1 MGHDK and CDR2 SYGVNS. CDR3 sequence (DNA): TGTGCCAGCAGCGCTGGCATCTCGGGACACCAATACAATGAGCAGTTCTTC. As protein: CASSAGISGHQYNEQFF. The full variable domain, completed using reference TRBV25-1 and TRBJ2-1, is EADIYQTPRYLVIGTGKKITLECSQTMGHDKMYWYQQDPGMELHLIHYSYGVNSTEKGDLSSESTVSRIRTEHFPLTLESARPSHTSQYLCASSAGISGHQYNEQFFGPGTRLTVL.

In this sample, this clone turned up a few times. The chain has TRBV11-2 and TRBJ1-5; D is undetermined. Trimming pared 0 bases from V and 4 bases from J, leaving 10 bases between. The CDR3 covers 15 residues. Per germline, CDR1 SGHAT and CDR2 FQNNGV. CDR3 sequence reads: CASSLDKGLNQPQHF. The CDR3 DNA follows: TGTGCCAGCAGCTTAGACAAAGGGCTGAATCAGCCCCAGCATTTT.